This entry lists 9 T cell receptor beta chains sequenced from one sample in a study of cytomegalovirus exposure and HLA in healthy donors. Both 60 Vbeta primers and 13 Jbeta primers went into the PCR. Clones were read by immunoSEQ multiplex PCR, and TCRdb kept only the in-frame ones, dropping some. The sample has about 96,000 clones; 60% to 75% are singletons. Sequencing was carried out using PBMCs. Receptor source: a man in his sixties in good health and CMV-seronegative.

Here the CDR3 DNA reads TGTGCCAGTAGTCCCTACAGGGGGCTGGATAGCAATCAGCCCCAGCATTTT. Protein sequence: CASSPYRGLDSNQPQHF. This sequence joins TRBV19 and TRBJ1-5, with 9 bases aligning to TRBD1. With V trimmed by 5 bases and J by 0 bases, 8 bases remained unmatched. This CDR3 is built from 17 residues. Germline V gene lookup returns CDR1 LNHDA and CDR2 SQIVND (reference sequence).

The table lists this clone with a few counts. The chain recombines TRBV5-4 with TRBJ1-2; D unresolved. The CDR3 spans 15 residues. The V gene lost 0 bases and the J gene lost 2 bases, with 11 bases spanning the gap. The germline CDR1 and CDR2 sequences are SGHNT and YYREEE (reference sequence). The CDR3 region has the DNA TGTGCCAGCAGCTTGGAGAAATTTGGCAACTATGGCTACACCTTC. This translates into CASSLEKFGNYGYTF.

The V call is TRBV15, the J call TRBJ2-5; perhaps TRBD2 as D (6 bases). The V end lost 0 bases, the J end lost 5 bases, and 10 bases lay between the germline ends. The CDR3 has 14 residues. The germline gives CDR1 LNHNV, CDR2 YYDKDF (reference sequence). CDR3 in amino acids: CATSRERRAETQYF. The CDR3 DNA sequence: TGTGCCACCAGCAGAGAGCGGAGGGCGGAGACCCAGTACTTC.

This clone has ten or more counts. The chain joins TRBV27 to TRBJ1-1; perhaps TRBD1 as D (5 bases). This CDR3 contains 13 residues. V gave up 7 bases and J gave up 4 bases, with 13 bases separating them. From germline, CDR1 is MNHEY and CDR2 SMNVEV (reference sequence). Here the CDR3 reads CASKWGGGTEAFF. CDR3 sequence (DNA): TGTGCCAGCAAATGGGGGGGTGGCACTGAAGCTTTCTTT.

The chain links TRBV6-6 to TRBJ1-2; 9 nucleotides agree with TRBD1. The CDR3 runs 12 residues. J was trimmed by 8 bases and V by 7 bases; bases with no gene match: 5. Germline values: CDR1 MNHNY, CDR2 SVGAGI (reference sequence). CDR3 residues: CASTRQGGGYTF. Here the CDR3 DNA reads TGTGCCAGCACCCGACAGGGGGGGGGCTACACCTTC.

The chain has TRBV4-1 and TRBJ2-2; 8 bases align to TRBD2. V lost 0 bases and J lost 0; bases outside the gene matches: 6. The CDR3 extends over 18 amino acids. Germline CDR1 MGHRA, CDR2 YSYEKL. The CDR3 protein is CASSQDKTGLANTGELFF. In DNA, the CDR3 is TGCGCCAGCAGCCAAGATAAAACGGGACTAGCGAACACCGGGGAGCTGTTTTTT.

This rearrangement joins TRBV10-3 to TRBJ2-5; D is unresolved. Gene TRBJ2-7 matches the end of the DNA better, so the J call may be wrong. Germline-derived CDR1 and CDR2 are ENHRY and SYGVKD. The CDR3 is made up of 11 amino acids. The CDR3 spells CAISEAYEQYF. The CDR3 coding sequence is TGTGCCATCAGTGAGGCGTACGAGCAGTACTTC.

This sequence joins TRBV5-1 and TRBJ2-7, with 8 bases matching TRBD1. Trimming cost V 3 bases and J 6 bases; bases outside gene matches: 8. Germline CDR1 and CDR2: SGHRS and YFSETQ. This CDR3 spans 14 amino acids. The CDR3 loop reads CASSSTDRDSEQYF. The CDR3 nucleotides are TGCGCCAGCAGCTCGACGGACAGGGACAGCGAGCAGTACTTC.

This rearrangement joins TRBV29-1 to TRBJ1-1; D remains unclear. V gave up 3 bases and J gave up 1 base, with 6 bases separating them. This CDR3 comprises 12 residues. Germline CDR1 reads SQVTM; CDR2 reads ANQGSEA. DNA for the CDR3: TGCAGCGTTGAGCGGCGGAACACTGAAGCTTTCTTT. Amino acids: CSVERRNTEAFF.